The rows below give T cell receptor beta chains drawn from one sample of a study of molecular identifiers for immune sequencing clone quantification. MiXCR, applied by TCRdb to the PCR reads, yields one record per CDR3 protein. The sample records a few hundred thousand distinct CDR3 sequences, less than 30% being singletons. Sequencing used naive CD8+ T cells from blood, with Jurkat cell RNA spiked in. All receptors come from a human donor in good health. Some libraries in this study had Jurkat cell RNA spiked in. CDR3s include the opening cysteine and the closing phenylalanine or tryptophan. Fields, in order: V gene, D gene, J gene, clone size, CDR3 DNA, CDR3 protein. A D gene is named only where the DNA matches it firmly. Some rows mark clone size as missing; the rest say once, few, many or name a class of expanded clone.

>TRBV20-1|-|TRBJ2-4|many
TGCAGTGCGGGGCCCGAAAACATTCAGTACTTC
CSAGPENIQYF
>TRBV7-9|-|TRBJ2-7|-
TGTGCCAGCAGCCTAAAGCGTGACGAGCAGTACTTC
CASSLKRDEQYF
>TRBV9|-|TRBJ1-4|-
TGTGCCAGCAGCCTTAATGGGGAAAGTACTAATGAAAAGCTGTTTTTT
CASSLNGESTNEKLFF
>TRBV27|-|TRBJ1-1|few
TGTGCCAGCAGTTTAACAGCTATGAACACTGAAGCTTTCTTT
CASSLTAMNTEAFF
>TRBV9|-|TRBJ1-1|few
TGTGCCAGCAGCGCGCTGGGGGGGGGAATCGGGAAAACTGAAGCTTTCTTT
CASSALGGGIGKTEAFF
>TRBV27|-|TRBJ1-4|-
TGTGCCAGCAAGGGGGGGTTGGATGAAAAACTGTTTTTT
CASKGGLDEKLFF
>TRBV4-3|TRBD2|TRBJ2-7|-
TGCGCCAGCAGCCCGGGACTAGCGGGGGGACCCTACGAGCAGTACTTC
CASSPGLAGGPYEQYF
>TRBV20-1|TRBD2|TRBJ2-3|-
TGCAGTGCTAGAGACCCCCGTAGTCTAGCGGGATACACAGATACGCAGTATTTT
CSARDPRSLAGYTDTQYF
>TRBV7-8|TRBD2|TRBJ2-5|-
TGTGCCAGCAGCTTTCTTAGCGGGGGGGAGACCCAGTACTTC
CASSFLSGGETQYF
>TRBV7-9|-|TRBJ2-1|few
TGTGCCAGCAGCGACCACTTCAATGAGCAGTTCTTC
CASSDHFNEQFF
>TRBV7-9|-|TRBJ2-1|-
TGTGCCAGCAGCTCAAGGACTCTCGCGGCCTCCTACAATGAGCAGTTCTTC
CASSSRTLAASYNEQFF
>TRBV28|-|TRBJ2-1|-
TGTGCCAGCAGTGGGGACGGAGGGCCGACCAATGAGCAGTTCTTC
CASSGDGGPTNEQFF
>TRBV20-1|-|TRBJ2-3|few
TGCAGTGCAGCCGGGCCTGACACAGATACGCAGTATTTT
CSAAGPDTDTQYF
>TRBV7-9|TRBD1|TRBJ2-7|few
TGTGCCAGCAGCAGACCCGGGACAGGGGTTTTCGAGCAGTACTTC
CASSRPGTGVFEQYF
>TRBV11-3|-|TRBJ2-2|few
TGTGCCAGCAGCTCGTGGGGCGGGGAGCTGTTTTTT
CASSSWGGELFF
>TRBV7-9|-|TRBJ2-5|-
TGTGCCAGCAGCGGGGTGCGGGGCCAAGAGACCCAGTACTTC
CASSGVRGQETQYF
>TRBV7-9|-|TRBJ2-2|many
TGTGCCAGCAGCCCTCCGGCACACTTGAACACCGGGGAGCTGTTTTTT
CASSPPAHLNTGELFF
>TRBV2|-|TRBJ2-1|-
TGTGCCAGCATCATGGAACTAGCATTAGATGAGCAGTTCTTC
CASIMELALDEQFF
>TRBV7-3|TRBD2|TRBJ2-3|many
TGTGCCAGCAGCCCCGGGACTAGCGCCTACACAGATACGCAGTATTTT
CASSPGTSAYTDTQYF
>TRBV7-9|-|TRBJ2-7|-
TGTGCCAGCAGCTTAGGGGCGGTGCTCTACGAGCAGTACTTC
CASSLGAVLYEQYF
>TRBV7-6|-|TRBJ1-4|-
TGTGCCAGCAGCTTCGACAGCCCTAATGAAAAACTGTTTTTT
CASSFDSPNEKLFF
>TRBV5-4|-|TRBJ2-7|many
TGTGCCAGCAGCTTCTCGGGCCAGACCTACGAGCAGTACTTC
CASSFSGQTYEQYF
>TRBV6-5|TRBD2|TRBJ2-7|-
TGTGCCAGCAGTCCATTCTTAGCGGGGGAAGAGGATTACAAGCAGTACTTC
CASSPFLAGEEDYKQYF
>TRBV2|TRBD1|TRBJ2-7|-
TGTGCCAGCAGTGAATCTCCGGGACAGGGCTACGAGCAGTACTTC
CASSESPGQGYEQYF
>TRBV4-2|-|TRBJ2-7|many
TGTGCCAGCAGCTCCCACCCAGGGGAGGACTACGAGCAGTACTTC
CASSSHPGEDYEQYF
>TRBV4-3|TRBD1|TRBJ1-4|-
TGCGCCAGCAGCCTGACAGGGGGCCTGGCTAATGAAAAACTGTTTTTT
CASSLTGGLANEKLFF
>TRBV3-1|-|TRBJ1-1|-
TGTGCCAGCAGCCACACGCAGACGAACACTGAAGCTTTCTTT
CASSHTQTNTEAFF
>TRBV28|TRBD2|TRBJ2-3|many
TGTGCCAGCAGCTTAGCGGGGGATACGCAGTATTTT
CASSLAGDTQYF
>TRBV5-8|TRBD1|TRBJ2-7|few
TGTGCCAGCAGCACAACTGGACAGGTTGGCGAGCAGTACTTC
CASSTTGQVGEQYF
>TRBV4-2|TRBD1|TRBJ1-5|-
TGTGCCAGCAGCGCCCGGGACAGACTTAATCAGCCCCAGCATTTT
CASSARDRLNQPQHF
>TRBV10-3|-|TRBJ2-7|-
TGTGCCATCAGTGAGGCCGGCTTAAGCTCCTACGAGCAGTACTTC
CAISEAGLSSYEQYF
>TRBV6-6|TRBD2|TRBJ2-5|many
TGTGCCACCTTCGAGGGACTAGCGGGAGTTGAGACCCAGTACTTC
CATFEGLAGVETQYF
>TRBV28|TRBD1|TRBJ1-2|many
TGTGCCAGCAGTTTAACAGGGGGAGGCTATGGCTACACCTTC
CASSLTGGGYGYTF
>TRBV5-6|-|TRBJ2-5|-
TGTGCCAGCAGCTTGGACACAGAAACCCAAGGGACCCAGTACTTC
CASSLDTETQGTQYF
>TRBV19|-|TRBJ1-5|many
TGTGCCAGTAGTATAGGGAGCAGGGGCAGGCAGCCCCAGCATTTT
CASSIGSRGRQPQHF
>TRBV4-2|-|TRBJ1-5|-
TGTGCCAGCAGCCAAGATGCAGCAGGGGCGCAGCCCCAGCATTTT
CASSQDAAGAQPQHF
>TRBV14|TRBD1|TRBJ1-1|many
TGTGCCAGCAGCCACGGACAGGGGAACACTGAAGCTTTCTTT
CASSHGQGNTEAFF
>TRBV27|-|TRBJ1-1|many
TGCGCCAGCAGCTTGCAGAAGAACACTGAAGCTTTCTTT
CASSLQKNTEAFF
>TRBV21-1|-|TRBJ2-4|-
TGTGCCAGCAGCAAAGGGGGACAGGGACTAGCGTACAAATGGGGCAAAAACATTCAGTACTTC
CASSKGGQGLAYKWGKNIQYF